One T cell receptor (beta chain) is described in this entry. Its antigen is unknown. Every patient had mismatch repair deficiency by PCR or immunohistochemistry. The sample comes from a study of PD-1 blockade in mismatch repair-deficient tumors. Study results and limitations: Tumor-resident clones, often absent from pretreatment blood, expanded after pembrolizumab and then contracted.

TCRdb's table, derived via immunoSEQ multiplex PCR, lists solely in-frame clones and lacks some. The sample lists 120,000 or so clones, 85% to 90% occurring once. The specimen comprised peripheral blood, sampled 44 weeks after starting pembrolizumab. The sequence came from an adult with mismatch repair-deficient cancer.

The CDR3 spells CASSQEAGYEQYF. In nucleotides, the CDR3 is TGTGCCAGCAGCCAAGAGGCTGGCTACGAGCAGTACTTC. This chain links TRBV4-2 with TRBJ2-7; no clear D gene. Germline CDR1 and CDR2: LGHNA and YNFKEQ. V dropped 0 bases and J dropped 3 bases, with 6 bases sitting between them. The CDR3 is made up of 13 amino acids.